This is a list of T cell receptor beta chains from one sample in a study of cytomegalovirus exposure and HLA in healthy donors. Using immunoSEQ multiplex PCR, the repertoire was profiled, and TCRdb retains in-frame clones only, with some absent. The sample is made up of 150,000 to 200,000 clones, and the top ten hold 1% to 1.5% of it. Sequenced input: PBMCs. These TCRs come from a woman aged 60-75 years in good health and CMV-seronegative. The CDR3 runs from the conserved cysteine through the conserved F or W. The D gene is left open where the match is weak.

j_gene	d_gene	v_gene	CDR3aa	CDR3nt
TRBJ2-5	.	TRBV5-6	CASSLPGQETQYF	TGTGCCAGCAGCTTGCCAGGACAAGAGACCCAGTACTTC
TRBJ1-2	TRBD1	TRBV10-3	CATAGGRGVGYTF	TGTGCCACCGCGGGGGGCAGGGGGGTAGGCTACACCTTC
TRBJ2-1	TRBD2	TRBV7-3	CASSLYAPGTSGGASNEQFF	TGTGCCAGCAGCTTATATGCCCCCGGGACTAGCGGGGGGGCAAGCAATGAGCAGTTCTTC
TRBJ2-3	.	TRBV6-1	CASTERATRMQYF	TGTGCCAGCACCGAGCGGGCTACCCGCATGCAGTATTTT
TRBJ2-5	.	TRBV7-6	CASSLVGGVSSETQYF	TGTGCCAGCAGCTTAGTCGGCGGGGTCTCGTCGGAGACCCAGTACTTC
TRBJ1-4	TRBD1	TRBV10-3	CAISVNRGIAGEKLFF	TGTGCCATCAGTGTTAACAGGGGGATCGCGGGTGAAAAACTGTTTTTT
TRBJ1-4	.	TRBV7-9	CASSLGPDKKLFF	TGTGCCAGCAGTCTGGGCCCCGATAAAAAACTGTTTTTT
TRBJ2-2	.	TRBV7-6	CASSLAGGPNTGELFF	TGTGCCAGCAGCTTAGCGGGGGGGCCCAACACCGGGGAGCTGTTTTTT
TRBJ1-1	.	TRBV9	CASSVAGQMNTEAFF	TGTGCCAGCAGCGTAGCAGGGCAAATGAACACTGAAGCTTTCTTT
TRBJ1-1	.	TRBV7-9	CASSLYTPTEAFF	TGTGCCAGCAGCTTGTACACCCCCACTGAAGCTTTCTTT
TRBJ2-7	TRBD2	TRBV5-1	CASSLAGGRGPYEQYF	TGCGCCAGCAGCTTGGCCGGCGGGAGGGGCCCCTACGAGCAGTACTTC
TRBJ1-6	.	TRBV11-2	CASSQEGPLSSYNSPLHF	TGTGCCAGCAGTCAGGAGGGACCCTTGAGCTCCTATAATTCACCCCTCCACTTT
TRBJ2-2	TRBD1	TRBV4-2	CASSQEAAGGTGELFF	TGTGCCAGCAGCCAAGAAGCAGCAGGGGGCACCGGGGAGCTGTTTTTT
TRBJ2-2	TRBD2	TRBV5-1	CASSRTSGGVTGELFF	TGCGCCAGCAGCCGGACTAGCGGGGGGGTTACCGGGGAGCTGTTTTTT
TRBJ2-1	.	TRBV5-6	CASSLGTHSNEQFF	TGTGCCAGCAGCTTGGGGACACACTCCAATGAGCAGTTCTTC
TRBJ2-7	TRBD2	TRBV9	CASSVDGTSGTYEQYF	TGTGCCAGCAGCGTAGACGGGACTAGCGGTACCTACGAGCAGTACTTC
TRBJ2-7	TRBD1	TRBV7-2	CASSLLGDRGKQYF	TGTGCCAGCAGCTTGCTTGGGGACAGGGGGAAGCAGTACTTC
TRBJ2-2	.	TRBV2	CASSRTVNTGELFF	TGTGCCAGCAGTCGGACAGTTAACACCGGGGAGCTGTTTTTT
TRBJ1-1	TRBD1	TRBV2	CASSAYRGRTEAFF	TGTGCCAGCAGTGCTTACAGGGGCCGTACGGAAGCTTTCTTT
TRBJ1-1	.	TRBV6-5	CASSLRQPNTEAFF	TGTGCCAGCAGTCTCCGACAGCCTAACACTGAAGCTTTCTTT
TRBJ2-5	TRBD2	TRBV18	CASSPGLQETQYF	TGTGCCAGCTCACCGGGACTACAAGAGACCCAGTACTTC
TRBJ1-1	.	TRBV5-1	CASSATVNTEAFF	TGCGCCAGCAGCGCAACAGTGAACACTGAAGCTTTCTTT
TRBJ2-2	.	TRBV11-2	CASSPGERLTGELFF	TGTGCCAGCAGCCCAGGGGAGCGCCTCACCGGGGAGCTGTTTTTT